The TCR beta chain described here comes from a study of T cell responses to AZD1222 COVID-19 vaccine. Study context: Doses given second, at about 4 or about 12 weeks, were pooled. General study findings and limits: Along spike, vaccine-associated CD4 TCRs were found throughout, with dominance at 160-218 and 743-854. Without day 14 samples, only post-peak T cell repertoires were studied. Donors skewed white British and female; clonal diversity was possibly underestimated.

The table came from immunoSEQ multiplex PCR; TCRdb's copy has only in-frame clones and leaves some out. The repertoire holds about 140,000 clones, with 92% as singletons. Per the germline V gene, CDR1 is SGHVS and CDR2 is FQNEAQ. V was pared by 1 base and J by 3 bases, with 11 bases between. The CDR3 runs 15 residues. A word on this clone: Its antigen is currently unknown.

The source of this sequence is an adult in good health. The J gene is TRBJ2-3, the V gene TRBV7-8; D gene unclear. The input for sequencing was peripheral blood, taken on day 0 of AZD1222 vaccination. Here the CDR3 reads CASSLDRASTDTQYF. Written as DNA, the CDR3 is TGTGCCAGCAGCTTAGATAGGGCCTCGACAGATACGCAGTATTTT.